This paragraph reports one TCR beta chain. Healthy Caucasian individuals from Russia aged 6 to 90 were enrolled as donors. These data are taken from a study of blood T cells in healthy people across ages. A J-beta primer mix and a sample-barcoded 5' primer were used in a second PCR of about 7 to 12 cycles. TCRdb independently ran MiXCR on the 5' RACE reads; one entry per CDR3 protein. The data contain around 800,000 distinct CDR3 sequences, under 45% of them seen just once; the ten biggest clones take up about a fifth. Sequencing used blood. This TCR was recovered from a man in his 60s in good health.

The DNA of the CDR3 is TGCAGTGCTAGAGAAGTATCCTCGGGGGGGGGCTACACCTTC. It encodes CSAREVSSGGGYTF. The rearrangement links TRBV20-1 to TRBJ1-2, with D tentatively TRBD1 (5 bases). The CDR3 sequence is 14 residues long. The V end lost 0 bases, the J end lost 8 bases, and 16 bases lay between the germline ends. The germline CDR1 and CDR2 sequences are DFQATT and SNEGSKA (reference sequence).